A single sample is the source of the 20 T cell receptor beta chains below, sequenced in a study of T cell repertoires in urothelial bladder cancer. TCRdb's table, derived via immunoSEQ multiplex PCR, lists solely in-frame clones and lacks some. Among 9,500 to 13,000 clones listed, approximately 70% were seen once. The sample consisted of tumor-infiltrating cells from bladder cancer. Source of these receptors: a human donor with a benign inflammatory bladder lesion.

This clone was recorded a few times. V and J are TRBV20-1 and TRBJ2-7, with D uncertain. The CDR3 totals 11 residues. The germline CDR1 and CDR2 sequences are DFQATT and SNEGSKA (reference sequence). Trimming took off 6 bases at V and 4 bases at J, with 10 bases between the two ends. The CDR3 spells CSAGEPYEQYF. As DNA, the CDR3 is TGCAGTGCCGGAGAGCCGTACGAGCAGTACTTC.

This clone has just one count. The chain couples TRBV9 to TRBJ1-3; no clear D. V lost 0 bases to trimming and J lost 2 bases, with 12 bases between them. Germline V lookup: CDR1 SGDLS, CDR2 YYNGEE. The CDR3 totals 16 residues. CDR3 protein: CASSVGRARTGNTIYF. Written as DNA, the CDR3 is TGTGCCAGCAGCGTAGGGAGGGCGAGGACTGGAAACACCATATATTTT.

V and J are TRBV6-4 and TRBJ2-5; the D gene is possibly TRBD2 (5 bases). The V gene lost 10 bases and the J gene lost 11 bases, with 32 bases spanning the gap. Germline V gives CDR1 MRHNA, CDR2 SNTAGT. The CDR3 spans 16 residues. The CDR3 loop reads CATPRPKHGGPWEQYF. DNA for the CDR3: TGTGCCACTCCCCGCCCCAAGCACGGCGGGCCGTGGGAGCAGTACTTC.

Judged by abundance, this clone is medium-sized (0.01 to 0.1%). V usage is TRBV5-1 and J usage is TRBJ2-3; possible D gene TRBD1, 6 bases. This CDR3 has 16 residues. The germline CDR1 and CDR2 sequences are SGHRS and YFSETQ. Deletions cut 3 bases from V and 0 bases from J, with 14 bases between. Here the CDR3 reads CASSSVLGASTDTQYF. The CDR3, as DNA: TGCGCCAGCAGCTCGGTCTTGGGGGCGAGCACAGATACGCAGTATTTT.

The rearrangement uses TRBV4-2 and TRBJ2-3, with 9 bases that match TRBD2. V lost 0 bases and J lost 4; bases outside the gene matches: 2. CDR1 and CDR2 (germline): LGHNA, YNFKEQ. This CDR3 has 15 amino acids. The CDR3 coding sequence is TGTGCCAGCAGCCAAGAGCGGGGGGGCCCAGATACGCAGTATTTT. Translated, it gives CASSQERGGPDTQYF.

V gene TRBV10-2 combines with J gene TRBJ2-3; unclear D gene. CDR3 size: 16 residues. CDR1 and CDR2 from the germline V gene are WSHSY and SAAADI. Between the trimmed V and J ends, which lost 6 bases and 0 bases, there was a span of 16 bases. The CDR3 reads CASSPPRKTSTDTQYF. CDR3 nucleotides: TGCGCCAGCAGCCCTCCTCGGAAAACTAGCACAGATACGCAGTATTTT.

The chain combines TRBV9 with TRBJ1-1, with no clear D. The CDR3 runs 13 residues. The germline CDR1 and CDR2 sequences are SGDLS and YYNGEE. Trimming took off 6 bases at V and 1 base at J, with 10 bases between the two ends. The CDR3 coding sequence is TGTGCCAGCACCGTCCTCGGGAACACTGAAGCTTTCTTT. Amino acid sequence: CASTVLGNTEAFF.

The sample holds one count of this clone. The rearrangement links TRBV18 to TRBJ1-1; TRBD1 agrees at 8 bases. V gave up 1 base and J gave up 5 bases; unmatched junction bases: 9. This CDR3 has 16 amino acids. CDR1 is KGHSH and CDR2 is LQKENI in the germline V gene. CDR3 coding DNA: TGTGCCAGCTCACCACACGGACACAGGGGGGGGACTGAAGCTTTCTTT. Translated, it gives CASSPHGHRGGTEAFF.

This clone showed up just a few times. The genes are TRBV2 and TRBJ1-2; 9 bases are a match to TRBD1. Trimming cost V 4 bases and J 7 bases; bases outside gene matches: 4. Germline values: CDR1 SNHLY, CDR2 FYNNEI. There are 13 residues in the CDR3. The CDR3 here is CASSADRGPGYTF. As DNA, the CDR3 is TGTGCCAGCAGTGCGGACAGGGGCCCTGGCTACACCTTC.

The CDR3 DNA reads as TGTGCCAGCAACGGCGAGAGCACAGATACGCAGTATTTT. Its translation is CASNGESTDTQYF. V usage is TRBV2 and J usage is TRBJ2-3, with D unresolved. Trimming stripped 7 bases from V and 0 bases from J, with 8 bases between. CDR3 size: 13 residues. CDR1 is SNHLY and CDR2 is FYNNEI in the germline V gene.

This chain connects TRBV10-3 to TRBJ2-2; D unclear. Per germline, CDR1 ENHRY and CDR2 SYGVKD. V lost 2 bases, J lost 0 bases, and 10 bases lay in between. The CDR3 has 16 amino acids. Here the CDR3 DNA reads TGTGCCATCAGTGAGGTTCAGAGCCCGAACACCGGGGAGCTGTTTTTT. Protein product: CAISEVQSPNTGELFF.

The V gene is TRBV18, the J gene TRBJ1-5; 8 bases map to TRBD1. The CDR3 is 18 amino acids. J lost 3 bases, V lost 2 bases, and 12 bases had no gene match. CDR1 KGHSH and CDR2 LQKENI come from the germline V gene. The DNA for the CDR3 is TGTGCCAGCTCACCAGGGAGGATGGGACAGGACATCAATCAGCCCCAGCATTTT. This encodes CASSPGRMGQDINQPQHF.

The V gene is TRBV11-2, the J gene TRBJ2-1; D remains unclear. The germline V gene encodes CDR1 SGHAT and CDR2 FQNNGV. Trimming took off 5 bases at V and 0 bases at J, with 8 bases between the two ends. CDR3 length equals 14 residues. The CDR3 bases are TGTGCCAGCAGCGCCCAAGGCTCCTACAATGAGCAGTTCTTC. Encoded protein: CASSAQGSYNEQFF.

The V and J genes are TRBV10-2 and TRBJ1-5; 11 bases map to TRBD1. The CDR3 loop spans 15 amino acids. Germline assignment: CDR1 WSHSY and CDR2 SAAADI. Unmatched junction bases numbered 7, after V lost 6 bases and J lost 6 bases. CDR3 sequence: CASRAGQGAGQPQHF. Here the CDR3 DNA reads TGCGCCAGCAGGGCCGGACAGGGGGCAGGTCAGCCCCAGCATTTT.

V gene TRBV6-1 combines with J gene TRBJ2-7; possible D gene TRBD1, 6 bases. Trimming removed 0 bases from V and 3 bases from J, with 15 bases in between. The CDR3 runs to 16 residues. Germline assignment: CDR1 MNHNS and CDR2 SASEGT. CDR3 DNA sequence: TGTGCCAGCAGTGAAGCCAGGACAGTTCCTTTCTACGAGCAGTACTTC. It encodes CASSEARTVPFYEQYF.

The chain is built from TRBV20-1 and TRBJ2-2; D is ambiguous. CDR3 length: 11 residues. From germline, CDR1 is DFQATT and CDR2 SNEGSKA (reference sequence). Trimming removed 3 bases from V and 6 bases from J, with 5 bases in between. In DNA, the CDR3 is TGCAGTGCTAGTCAACCCGGGGAGCTGTTTTTT. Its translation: CSASQPGELFF.

DNA for the CDR3: TGTGCCAGCAGCTTAACAGCCGGGGGGTACAATGAGCAGTTCTTC. The encoded protein is CASSLTAGGYNEQFF. J is TRBJ2-1 and V is TRBV7-9; 7 bases line up with TRBD2. After removal of 2 bases from V and 4 bases from J, the junction contained 5 bases not matched to a gene. This CDR3 has 15 residues. Germline V gives CDR1 SEHNR, CDR2 FQNEAQ (reference sequence).

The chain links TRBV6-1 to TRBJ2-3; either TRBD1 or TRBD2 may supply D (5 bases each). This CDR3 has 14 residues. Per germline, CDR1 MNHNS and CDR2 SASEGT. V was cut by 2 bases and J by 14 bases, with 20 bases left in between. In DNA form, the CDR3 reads TGTGCCAGCAGTGAAATTCTCACCGGGACCAGCGGGTATTTT. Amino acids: CASSEILTGTSGYF.

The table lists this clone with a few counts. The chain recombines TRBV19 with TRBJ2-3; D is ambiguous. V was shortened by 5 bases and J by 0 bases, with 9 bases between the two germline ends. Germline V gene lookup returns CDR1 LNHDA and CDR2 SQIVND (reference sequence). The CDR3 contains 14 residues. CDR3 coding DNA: TGTGCCAGTAGTGCACAGACAAGCACAGATACGCAGTATTTT. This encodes CASSAQTSTDTQYF.

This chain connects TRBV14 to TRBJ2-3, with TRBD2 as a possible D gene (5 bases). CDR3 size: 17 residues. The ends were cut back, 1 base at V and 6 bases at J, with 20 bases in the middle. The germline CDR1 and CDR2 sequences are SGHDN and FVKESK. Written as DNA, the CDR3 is TGTGCCAGCAGCCAAGTTAGCCTAGCCGACAACGGCGATACGCAGTATTTT. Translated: CASSQVSLADNGDTQYF.